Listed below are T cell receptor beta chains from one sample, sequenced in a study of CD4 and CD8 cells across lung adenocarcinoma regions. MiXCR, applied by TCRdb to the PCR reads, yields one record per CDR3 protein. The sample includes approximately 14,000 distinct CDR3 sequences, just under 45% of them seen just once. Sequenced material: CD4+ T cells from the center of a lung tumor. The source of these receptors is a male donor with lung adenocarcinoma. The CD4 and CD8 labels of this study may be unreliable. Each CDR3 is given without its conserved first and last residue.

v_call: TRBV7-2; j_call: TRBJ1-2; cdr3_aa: ASSAAGTANYGYT
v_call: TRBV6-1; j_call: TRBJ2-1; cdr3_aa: ASSGVGGREQF
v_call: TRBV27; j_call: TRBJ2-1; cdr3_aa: ASSPWTSGRLQEPQH
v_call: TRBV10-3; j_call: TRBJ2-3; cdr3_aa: ATRLADADTQY
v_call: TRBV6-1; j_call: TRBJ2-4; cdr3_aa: ASSEHNDTQY
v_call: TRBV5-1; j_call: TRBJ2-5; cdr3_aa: ASSLGTSGRVEETQY
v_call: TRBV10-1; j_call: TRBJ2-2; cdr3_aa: ASSASGVSTGKLY
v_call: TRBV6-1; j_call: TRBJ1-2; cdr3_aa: ASSEVGPGMGGYT
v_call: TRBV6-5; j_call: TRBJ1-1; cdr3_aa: ASSYSTGGTEAF
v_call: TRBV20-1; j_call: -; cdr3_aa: SIDRGYEQY
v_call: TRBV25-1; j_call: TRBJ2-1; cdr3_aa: ASSVSSVYNEQF
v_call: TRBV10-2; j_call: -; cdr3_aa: ASSPQVAGTGAQY
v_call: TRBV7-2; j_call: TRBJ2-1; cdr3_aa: ASSLVSYNEQF
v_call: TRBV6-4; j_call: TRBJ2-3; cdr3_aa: ASSNNGAGGRTDTQY
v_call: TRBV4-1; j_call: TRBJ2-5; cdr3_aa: ASSPEGDPRESQF
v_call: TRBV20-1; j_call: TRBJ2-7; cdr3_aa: SAKLAGGYEQY
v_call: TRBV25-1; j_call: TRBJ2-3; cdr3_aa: ARSLTGKDTQY
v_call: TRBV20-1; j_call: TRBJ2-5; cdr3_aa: SAPSAAIDEQY